This T cell receptor beta chain came from a study of response to subunit inactivated influenza vaccine. Study-wide findings and caveats: Authors suggested that a seasonal influenza vaccination recruits few new T cells each time.

A word on this clonotype: What it binds is not known.

TCRdb reprocessed the RT-PCR reads via MiXCR and lists one record per CDR3 protein. Of more than 400,000 distinct CDR3 sequences detected, under 8.5% appear once; the ten largest clones hold around 13%. The V end lost 5 bases, the J end lost 5 bases, and 10 bases lay between the germline ends. This CDR3 has 13 amino acids. From germline, CDR1 is SGHTA and CDR2 FQGNSA. This chain uses TRBV7-2 with TRBJ2-1; a weak D match, TRBD2 (6 bases). Source: PBMCs from blood, taken around 25 months after vaccination. The TCR comes from a man between 50 and 75 years old who received an inactivated influenza vaccine. CDR3 bases: TGTGCCAGCAGCGGAGGGGAGCACAATGAGCAGTTCTTC. Protein: CASSGGEHNEQFF.